This TCR beta chain was sequenced during a study of T cells after yellow fever vaccination. Broader study findings: Researchers report a weaker secondary response that nonetheless peaked faster, day 5 versus 15. Most primary-vaccination clones reappeared after the booster (less than 98% CD4, approximately 88% CD8).

The sample holds a few counts of this clonotype. The antigen is undetermined. Looked up from germline, CDR1 is KGHSH and CDR2 is LQKENI. The CDR3 extends over 13 amino acids. Trimming shortened V by 2 bases and J by 4 bases, and 6 bases separated the two germline ends. A universal primer site and UMIs were added as TCR cDNA was made by 5'RACE template switching. TCRdb itself ran the 5' RACE reads through MiXCR, one entry per CDR3 protein. The sample consists of 300,000 or so distinct CDR3 sequences, 7% to 10% of them appearing once. This clonotype was obtained from a man aged 18 to 30 who received the YFV17D yellow fever vaccine. The chain employs TRBV18 and TRBJ2-1, with D uncertain. The sequencing used PBMCs, collected about 49 days after the first yellow fever vaccination. The CDR3 reads CASSPNVYNEQFF. CDR3 nucleotide sequence: TGTGCCAGCTCACCAAACGTATACAATGAGCAGTTCTTC.